This T cell receptor beta chain was retrieved from a study of T cell changes during pregnancy in multiple sclerosis. The CDR3 is 15 residues long. Germline V gives CDR1 LNHDA, CDR2 SQIVND (reference sequence). Profiling relied on immunoSEQ multiplex PCR, and the TCRdb table lists in-frame clones only, not all of them. The table has roughly 110,000 clones, 92% seen once; the top ten hold more than 1.5%. This sequence originates from a female donor with multiple sclerosis, enrolled in a pregnancy study. The chain carries TRBV19 and TRBJ2-3, with TRBD2 matching 10 bases. Sequenced material: peripheral blood, taken in the third trimester of pregnancy. The CDR3 reads CAVAVASGSRDTQYF. The CDR3 DNA sequence: TGTGCAGTAGCCGTGGCTAGCGGGAGTAGAGATACGCAGTATTTT.